The 15 T cell receptor beta chains below were found in one sample sequenced in a study of CD8 T cells in Susac syndrome. An input of roughly 0.45 to 1 ug of RNA was subjected to reverse transcription using random hexamers. One entry per CDR3 protein results from TCRdb running MiXCR on the immunoSEQ multiplex PCR reads. The sample includes roughly 100,000 distinct CDR3 sequences, less than 95% seen only once; the top ten take over 0.35%. Sequenced material: CD8+ T cells from PBMCs. These receptors came from a human donor with Susac syndrome.

This chain connects TRBV21-1 to TRBJ2-7; TRBD1, the table's D call, lacks a check against the DNA. TRBV21-1 has pseudogene status. The CDR3 covers 15 residues. Written as DNA, the CDR3 is TGTGCCAGCAGCCGCGGCTGGACAGGGTGGGAAGAGCAGTACTTC. It yields the protein CASSRGWTGWEEQYF.

The chain carries TRBV3-1 and TRBJ2-5; 10 bases match TRBD2. V lost 4 bases to trimming and J lost 2 bases; unmatched junction nucleotides: 7. Germline CDR1 reads LGHDT; CDR2 reads YNNKEL (reference sequence). This CDR3 has 16 residues. Here the CDR3 DNA reads TGTGCCAGCAGCCCGAAACTAGCGGGGAGGCAAGAGACCCAGTACTTC. It is translated as CASSPKLAGRQETQYF.

This chain joins TRBV2 and TRBJ2-7, with no clear D. Per germline, CDR1 SNHLY and CDR2 FYNNEI. The CDR3 extends over 12 amino acids. The ends were cut back, 0 bases at V and 1 base at J, with 1 base in the middle. This CDR3 reads CASSEASYEQYF. The DNA for the CDR3 is TGTGCCAGCAGTGAAGCGTCCTACGAGCAGTACTTC.

This rearrangement joins TRBV27 to TRBJ1-2; possible D gene TRBD1, 5 bases. Trimming took 4 bases from V and 3 from J, leaving 9 bases between them. CDR3 length: 13 amino acids. From germline, CDR1 is MNHEY and CDR2 SMNVEV (reference sequence). The CDR3: CASSSQVDYGYTF. CDR3 bases: TGTGCCAGCAGTTCACAGGTTGACTATGGCTACACCTTC.

The J gene is TRBJ2-1, the V gene TRBV6-4; D is ambiguous. V lost 2 bases to trimming and J lost 7 bases, with 9 bases between them. The CDR3 extends over 13 amino acids. The germline CDR1 and CDR2 sequences are MRHNA and SNTAGT. CDR3 in amino acids: CASSDTLVNEQFF. Here the CDR3 DNA reads TGTGCCAGCAGTGACACTCTCGTGAATGAGCAGTTCTTC.

This clonotype was seen only once. The V call is TRBV29-1, the J call TRBJ1-2; 7 bases match TRBD1. The trim removed 3 bases at V and 6 bases at J, leaving 7 bases unmatched. Germline lookup yields CDR1 SQVTM and CDR2 ANQGSEA. The CDR3 extends over 13 amino acids. CDR3 region: CSVEVQGSDGYTF. CDR3 coding DNA: TGCAGCGTTGAGGTACAGGGGAGCGATGGCTACACCTTC.

The chain carries TRBV12-3 or TRBV12-4 and TRBJ1-5; D unresolved. This CDR3 has 14 residues. Between the trimmed V and J ends, which lost 2 bases and 0 bases, there was a span of 5 bases. In DNA, the CDR3 is TGTGCCAGCAGTTTACAGCTTAGCAATCAGCCCCAGCATTTT. Translation: CASSLQLSNQPQHF.

This clonotype is a singleton in its sample. This rearrangement joins TRBV7-8 to TRBJ2-1; the match to TRBD2 covers 7 bases. The germline V gene encodes CDR1 SGHVS and CDR2 FQNEAQ. V trimming: 2 bases; J trimming: 4 bases; junction bases outside the gene matches: 5. The length of the CDR3 is 15 residues. The CDR3 DNA reads as TGTGCCAGCAGCTTATCGGTTAGCGGGTACAATGAGCAGTTCTTC. Translated: CASSLSVSGYNEQFF.

The chain combines TRBV12-3 or TRBV12-4 with TRBJ2-3, with 13 positions matching TRBD2. The CDR3 runs to 17 residues. J was trimmed by 2 bases and V by 3 bases; bases with no gene match: 5. CDR3 DNA sequence: TGTGCCAGCAGTTTCTCCGGACTAGCGGGGGACACAGATACGCAGTATTTT. Translation: CASSFSGLAGDTDTQYF.

CDR3 bases: TGTGCCACCAGCAGAGCTTCTCTGGCCACCTTAAACATTCAGTACTTC. Translating gives CATSRASLATLNIQYF. The J gene is TRBJ2-4, the V gene TRBV15; D is uncertain. Trimming removed 1 base at V and 6 bases at J, with 16 bases between. The length of the CDR3 is 16 residues. CDR1 is LNHNV and CDR2 is YYDKDF in the germline V gene (reference sequence).

CDR3 sequence reads: CASSVGSPSTDTQYF. The CDR3 DNA is TGTGCCAGCAGCGTAGGGTCACCCAGCACAGATACGCAGTATTTT. The rearrangement joins TRBV9 to TRBJ2-3; D unresolved. This CDR3 region has 15 residues. Trimming cost V 0 bases and J 0 bases, with 8 bases left between them. CDR1 and CDR2 (germline): SGDLS, YYNGEE.

The rearrangement joins TRBV7-9 to TRBJ1-1; 8 bases line up with TRBD1. Per the germline V gene, CDR1 is SEHNR and CDR2 is FQNEAQ (reference sequence). Trimming at V came to 7 bases and at J to 8 bases, leaving 15 bases not matched to a gene. This CDR3 is built from 15 residues. The CDR3 here is CASTRSGTGVNEAFF. The DNA of the CDR3 is TGTGCCAGCACCCGTTCCGGGACAGGTGTAAACGAAGCTTTCTTT.

The V call is TRBV29-1, the J call TRBJ2-1, with D possibly called TRBD1 or TRBD2 (5 bases each). Trimming stripped 3 bases from V and 8 bases from J, with 8 bases between. Germline V gene data show CDR1 as SQVTM and CDR2 as ANQGSEA. This CDR3 comprises 11 residues. CDR3 bases: TGCAGCGTTGAGGGACCTGATGAGCAGTTCTTC. Its protein product is CSVEGPDEQFF.

The V gene is TRBV7-9, the J gene TRBJ1-1; D ambiguous. Germline V gene lookup returns CDR1 SEHNR and CDR2 FQNEAQ (reference sequence). The V and J ends lost 6 bases and 7 bases respectively, with 9 bases between them. CDR3 length: 11 amino acids. The CDR3 protein is CASRVALEAFF. The CDR3 coding sequence is TGTGCCAGCAGGGTGGCGCTTGAAGCTTTCTTT.

The chain links TRBV13 to TRBJ2-5; perhaps TRBD1 as D (6 bases). Germline V CDR1 and CDR2: PRHDT, FYEKMQ (reference sequence). This CDR3 has 13 amino acids. V was shortened by 3 bases and J by 4 bases, with 9 bases between the two germline ends. The CDR3 protein is CASSLGRGETQYF. The CDR3 nucleotides read TGTGCCAGCAGCTTGGGCAGGGGAGAGACCCAGTACTTC.